This is a list of T cell receptor beta chains from one sample in a study of blood T cell repertoires in COVID-19. Here immunoSEQ multiplex PCR was the method, and the copy in TCRdb shows in-frame clones only, minus some. Of 120,000 to 150,000 clones detected, around 91% appear once; the ten largest clones hold approximately 2.8%. The source material was peripheral blood. The receptors originated from a woman aged 55 to 70 with active COVID-19. Each CDR3 is given with its conserved first and last residue. The order of the fields is clone size, D gene, J gene, V gene, CDR3 protein, CDR3 DNA. A D gene is named only where the DNA matches it firmly. The size field is filled for only some rows; it gives once, few, many or a size class.

clone_size: .; d_call: TRBD1; j_call: TRBJ1-2; v_call: TRBV12-3/TRBV12-4; cdr3_aa: CASSSTGLGGYTF; cdr3_nt: TGTGCCAGCAGTTCGACAGGGTTGGGCGGCTACACCTTC
clone_size: once; d_call: TRBD2; j_call: TRBJ2-5; v_call: TRBV3-1/TRBV3-2; cdr3_aa: CASSTEEVAGGMETQYF; cdr3_nt: TGTGCCAGCAGCACCGAAGAGGTAGCGGGAGGAATGGAGACCCAGTACTTC
clone_size: .; d_call: .; j_call: TRBJ2-7; v_call: TRBV4-1; cdr3_aa: CASSLNLGQGYEQYF; cdr3_nt: TGCGCCAGCAGCCTAAACCTGGGTCAGGGTTACGAGCAGTACTTC
clone_size: .; d_call: TRBD1; j_call: TRBJ1-2; v_call: TRBV2; cdr3_aa: CASSPQGQGLGGYTF; cdr3_nt: TGTGCCAGCAGCCCCCAAGGACAGGGGTTGGGTGGCTACACCTTC
clone_size: .; d_call: TRBD1; j_call: TRBJ1-1; v_call: TRBV19; cdr3_aa: CASTLGQGNTEAFF; cdr3_nt: TGTGCCAGTACCCTAGGACAGGGGAACACTGAAGCTTTCTTT
clone_size: .; d_call: TRBD1; j_call: TRBJ1-3; v_call: TRBV2; cdr3_aa: CASSYTGGGNTIYF; cdr3_nt: TGTGCCAGCAGCTATACAGGGGGTGGAAACACCATATATTTT
clone_size: .; d_call: TRBD1; j_call: TRBJ1-1; v_call: TRBV2; cdr3_aa: CASSDDRENTEAFF; cdr3_nt: TGTGCCAGCAGTGACGACAGGGAGAACACTGAAGCTTTCTTT
clone_size: once; d_call: .; j_call: TRBJ1-1; v_call: TRBV10-2; cdr3_aa: CASSHRDEAFF; cdr3_nt: TGCGCCAGCAGTCACAGGGATGAAGCTTTCTTT
clone_size: .; d_call: .; j_call: TRBJ1-1; v_call: TRBV28; cdr3_aa: CASSQPEDGMSEAFF; cdr3_nt: TGTGCCAGCAGCCAACCTGAGGACGGGATGAGTGAAGCTTTCTTT
clone_size: .; d_call: TRBD1; j_call: TRBJ2-4; v_call: TRBV6-5; cdr3_aa: CASSSDRGKNIQYF; cdr3_nt: TGTGCCAGCAGTTCGGACAGGGGGAAAAACATTCAGTACTTC
clone_size: .; d_call: TRBD1; j_call: TRBJ1-2; v_call: TRBV5-6; cdr3_aa: CASSSWDRSFYGYTF; cdr3_nt: TGTGCCAGCAGCTCCTGGGACAGGTCTTTCTATGGCTACACCTTC
clone_size: .; d_call: .; j_call: TRBJ2-7; v_call: TRBV2; cdr3_aa: CASSEGGRSYEQYF; cdr3_nt: TGTGCCAGCAGTGAAGGTGGGAGATCCTACGAGCAGTACTTC
clone_size: .; d_call: TRBD2; j_call: TRBJ2-1; v_call: TRBV19; cdr3_aa: CASRVAGAYEQFF; cdr3_nt: TGTGCCAGTAGGGTAGCGGGAGCGTATGAGCAGTTCTTC
clone_size: .; d_call: .; j_call: TRBJ1-5; v_call: TRBV9; cdr3_aa: CASRKGGLLPLQPQHF; cdr3_nt: TGTGCCAGCCGGAAGGGGGGGCTCCTACCTTTGCAGCCCCAGCATTTT
clone_size: .; d_call: TRBD1; j_call: TRBJ1-1; v_call: TRBV4-2; cdr3_aa: CASSQERRGVFRDRGQNTEAFF; cdr3_nt: TGTGCCAGCAGCCAAGAGAGAAGGGGCGTCTTCCGGGACAGGGGCCAGAACACTGAAGCTTTCTTT
clone_size: few; d_call: .; j_call: TRBJ1-2; v_call: TRBV7-8; cdr3_aa: CASSLVVRVSFTNYGYTF; cdr3_nt: TGTGCCAGCAGCTTAGTTGTCAGGGTATCTTTTACTAACTATGGCTACACCTTC
clone_size: .; d_call: .; j_call: TRBJ1-2; v_call: TRBV2; cdr3_aa: CASRRQANYGYTF; cdr3_nt: TGTGCCAGCAGGAGACAGGCTAACTATGGCTACACCTTC